This T cell receptor (beta chain) appears in the sequencing data of a study of early T cells in non-severe SARS-CoV-2 infection. Overall study: It was bulk RNA from unsorted whole blood that was sequenced, and the chains were unpaired.

In the case of this clonotype: The target antigen is unknown.

Individual cDNA molecules were tagged with unique molecular identifiers, the study reported. TCRdb re-analysed the 5' RACE reads in MiXCR, keeping a single row per CDR3 protein. The data contain 55,000 to 75,000 distinct CDR3 sequences, more than 7.5% of them seen just once; the ten biggest clones take up roughly 3.5%. The CDR3 spans 15 residues. The ends were cut back, 4 bases at V and 2 bases at J, with 13 bases in the middle. Germline CDR1 reads SGHDT; CDR2 reads YYEEEE. Study-wide results and limits: VDJdb matching, biased toward anti-spike CD8 responses, missed private and CD4 specificities.

The clonotype comes from an adult who was a healthcare worker with PCR-confirmed SARS-CoV-2 infection or an uninfected control (not recorded which). This sequence joins TRBV5-6 and TRBJ2-1; no definite D call. What was sequenced was whole blood. The CDR3 DNA follows: TGTGCCAGCAGCCCTCTCGTTGGGGCCTACAATGAGCAGTTCTTC. Translating gives CASSPLVGAYNEQFF.